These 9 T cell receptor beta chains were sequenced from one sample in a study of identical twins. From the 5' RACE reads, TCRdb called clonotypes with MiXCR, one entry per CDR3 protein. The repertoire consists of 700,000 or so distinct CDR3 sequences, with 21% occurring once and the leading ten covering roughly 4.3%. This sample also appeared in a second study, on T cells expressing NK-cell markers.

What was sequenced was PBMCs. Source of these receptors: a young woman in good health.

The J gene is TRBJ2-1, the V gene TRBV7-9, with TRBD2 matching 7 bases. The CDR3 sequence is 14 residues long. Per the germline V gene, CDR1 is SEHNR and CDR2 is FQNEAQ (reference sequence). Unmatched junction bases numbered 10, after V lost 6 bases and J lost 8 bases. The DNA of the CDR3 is TGTGCCAGCAGTCCTACGCCAGGGAGGGATGAGCAGTTCTTC. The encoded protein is CASSPTPGRDEQFF.

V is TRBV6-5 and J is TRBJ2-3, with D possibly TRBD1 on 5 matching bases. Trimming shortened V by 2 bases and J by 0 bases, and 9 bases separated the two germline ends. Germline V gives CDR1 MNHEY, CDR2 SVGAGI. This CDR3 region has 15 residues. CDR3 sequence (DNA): TGTGCCAGCAGTTACGGCCGGACAAGCACAGATACGCAGTATTTT. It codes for CASSYGRTSTDTQYF.

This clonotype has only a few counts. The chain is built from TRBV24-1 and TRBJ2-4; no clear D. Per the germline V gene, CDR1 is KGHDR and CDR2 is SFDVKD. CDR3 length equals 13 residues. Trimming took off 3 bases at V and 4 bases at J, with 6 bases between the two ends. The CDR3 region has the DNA TGTGCCACCAGTGATGGCTCAAAAAACATTCAGTACTTC. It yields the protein CATSDGSKNIQYF.

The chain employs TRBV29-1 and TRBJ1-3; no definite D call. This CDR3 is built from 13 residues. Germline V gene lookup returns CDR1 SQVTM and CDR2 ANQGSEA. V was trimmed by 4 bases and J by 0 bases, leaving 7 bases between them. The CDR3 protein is CSVASASGNTIYF. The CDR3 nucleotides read TGCAGCGTTGCGTCAGCCTCTGGAAACACCATATATTTT.

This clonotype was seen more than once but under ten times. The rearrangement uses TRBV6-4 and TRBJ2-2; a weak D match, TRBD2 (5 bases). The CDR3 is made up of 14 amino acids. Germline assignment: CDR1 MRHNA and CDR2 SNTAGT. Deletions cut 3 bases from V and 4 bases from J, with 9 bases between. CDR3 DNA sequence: TGTGCCAGCAGTGAAGAGGGAATCACCGGGGAGCTGTTTTTT. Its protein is CASSEEGITGELFF.

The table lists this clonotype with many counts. This chain's CDR3 is CASSSTNAPYNEQFF. The CDR3 coding sequence is TGTGCCAGCAGCTCTACTAATGCCCCCTACAATGAGCAGTTCTTC. This chain uses TRBV7-9 with TRBJ2-1; D not resolved. Trimming left V 4 bases short and J 2 bases short, with 12 bases between. CDR3 length: 15 residues. CDR1 is SEHNR and CDR2 is FQNEAQ in the germline V gene (reference sequence).

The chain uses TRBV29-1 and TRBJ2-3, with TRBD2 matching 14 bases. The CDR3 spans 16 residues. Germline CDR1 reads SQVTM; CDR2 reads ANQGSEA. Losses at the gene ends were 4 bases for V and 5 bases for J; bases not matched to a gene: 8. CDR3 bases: TGCAGCGTTGGAGAGACTAGCGGGGGGGCGGAAGATACGCAGTATTTT. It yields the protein CSVGETSGGAEDTQYF.

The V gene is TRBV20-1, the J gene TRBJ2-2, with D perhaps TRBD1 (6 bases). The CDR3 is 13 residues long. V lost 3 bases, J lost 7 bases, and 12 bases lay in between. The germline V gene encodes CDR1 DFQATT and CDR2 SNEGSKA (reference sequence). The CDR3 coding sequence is TGCAGTGCTAGCAGGGGAAGCGGCGGGGAGCTGTTTTTT. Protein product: CSASRGSGGELFF.

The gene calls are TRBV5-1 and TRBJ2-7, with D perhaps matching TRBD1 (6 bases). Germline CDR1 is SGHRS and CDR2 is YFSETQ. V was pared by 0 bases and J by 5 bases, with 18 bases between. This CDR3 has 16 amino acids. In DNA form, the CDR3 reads TGCGCCAGCAGCTTGGAATCCTGGCGTAGGGGGAACGAGCAGTACTTC. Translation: CASSLESWRRGNEQYF.